Listed below are T cell receptor beta chains from one sample, sequenced in a study of technical replicates of blood from a handful of donors. The table came from immunoSEQ multiplex PCR; TCRdb's copy has only in-frame clones and leaves some out. The profile shows approximately 70,000 clones, 92% of them singletons. What was sequenced was T cells isolated from PBMCs. These receptors were obtained from a human donor in good health. Both conserved end residues are part of each CDR3. Each record gives: clone size, V gene, J gene, D gene, CDR3 DNA, CDR3 protein. A D gene is named only where the DNA matches it firmly. For some rows the clone size is stated as once, few or many, or as a class when expanded; others skip it.

clone_size: NA
v_call: TRBV9
j_call: TRBJ2-2
d_call: NA
cdr3_nt: TGTGCCAGCAGCGTAAACGCCGCGACCGGGGAGCTGTTTTTT
cdr3_aa: CASSVNAATGELFF

clone_size: NA
v_call: TRBV7-3
j_call: TRBJ2-3
d_call: NA
cdr3_nt: TGTGCCAGCAGCCCCGCTGGGGGCGGGAGAGGCACAGATACGCAGTATTTT
cdr3_aa: CASSPAGGGRGTDTQYF

clone_size: NA
v_call: TRBV7-8
j_call: TRBJ2-1
d_call: NA
cdr3_nt: TGTGCCAGCAGCTTCGGGACTTTTTCCTACTACAATGAGCAGTTCTTC
cdr3_aa: CASSFGTFSYYNEQFF

clone_size: NA
v_call: TRBV19
j_call: TRBJ2-5
d_call: NA
cdr3_nt: TGTGCCAGTAGTATAGATCGACAGGCCTCGGGGACCCAGTACTTC
cdr3_aa: CASSIDRQASGTQYF

clone_size: NA
v_call: TRBV7-3
j_call: TRBJ2-1
d_call: TRBD2
cdr3_nt: TGTGCCAGCAGCATTAGCGGGGGGAGGGGCAATGAGCAGTTCTTC
cdr3_aa: CASSISGGRGNEQFF

clone_size: NA
v_call: TRBV11-2
j_call: TRBJ2-7
d_call: TRBD1
cdr3_nt: TGTGCCAGCAGCCTGGGCCAGACAGGGGGCTACGAGCAGTACTTC
cdr3_aa: CASSLGQTGGYEQYF

clone_size: NA
v_call: TRBV10-1
j_call: TRBJ2-2
d_call: NA
cdr3_nt: TGCGCCAGCAGCATCTACAGGGACCTAAACACCGGGGAGCTGTTTTTT
cdr3_aa: CASSIYRDLNTGELFF

clone_size: NA
v_call: TRBV4-1
j_call: TRBJ1-1
d_call: NA
cdr3_nt: TGCGCCAGCAGCCAAGTAGGAGGCCGTTTGAACACTGAAGCTTTCTTT
cdr3_aa: CASSQVGGRLNTEAFF

clone_size: NA
v_call: TRBV4-1
j_call: TRBJ1-4
d_call: TRBD1
cdr3_nt: TGCGCCAGCAGACTTAGACAGGGATCAAATGAAAAACTGTTTTTT
cdr3_aa: CASRLRQGSNEKLFF

clone_size: NA
v_call: TRBV13
j_call: TRBJ2-1
d_call: NA
cdr3_nt: TGTGCCAGCAGCCCGATCTCTACCGGGGGCAATGAGCAGTTCTTC
cdr3_aa: CASSPISTGGNEQFF

clone_size: NA
v_call: TRBV7-2
j_call: TRBJ2-3
d_call: TRBD2
cdr3_nt: TGTGCCAGCAGCGAGGCGGGAGGAGCAGATACGCAGTATTTT
cdr3_aa: CASSEAGGADTQYF

clone_size: NA
v_call: TRBV6-5
j_call: TRBJ2-5
d_call: NA
cdr3_nt: TGTGCCAGCAGTTACTCTAAAGAGACCCAGTACTTC
cdr3_aa: CASSYSKETQYF

clone_size: few
v_call: TRBV9
j_call: TRBJ2-1
d_call: TRBD1
cdr3_nt: TGTGCCAGCGGAGCCTCGGGACAGAGCTACAATGAGCAGTTCTTC
cdr3_aa: CASGASGQSYNEQFF

clone_size: NA
v_call: TRBV19
j_call: TRBJ2-3
d_call: NA
cdr3_nt: TGTGCCAGTAGGACTTCCGCGGCAGATACGCAGTATTTT
cdr3_aa: CASRTSAADTQYF